This TCR beta chain is drawn from a study of shared clonotypes between healthy human individuals. Profiled with immunoSEQ multiplex PCR; TCRdb holds only in-frame clones, not every one. The sample carries some 980,000 clones, approximately 80% recorded once. V lost 6 bases to trimming and J lost 4 bases; unmatched junction nucleotides: 6. This CDR3 has 14 amino acids. Germline CDR1 is KGHSH and CDR2 is LQKENI. This chain connects TRBV18 to TRBJ1-3, with 7 bases identical to TRBD1. The sequenced sample was memory CD4+ T cells sorted from blood. Subset of the sample: CD45RA-negative fraction. The clonotype was recovered from a man aged 18 to 30 in good health. The CDR3 DNA sequence: TGTGCCAGCTCTGTCGACAGGGTCGGAAACACCATATATTTT. Amino acids: CASSVDRVGNTIYF.